This T cell receptor beta chain was sequenced in a study of T cell responses to AZD1222 COVID-19 vaccine. Whole-study results and caveats: In the spike-specific TCR repertoire, nearly half reportedly target unmutated variant regions.

Details on this clone: The antigen is undetermined.

V shed 5 bases and J shed 6 bases, with 20 bases lying between them. The V gene's germline CDR1 is SGHAT and CDR2 FQNNGV. CDR3 length: 15 amino acids. Using immunoSEQ multiplex PCR, the repertoire was profiled, and TCRdb retains in-frame clones only, with some absent. The sample lists about 120,000 clones; approximately 85% were seen once. This receptor was taken from an adult in good health. The chain joins TRBV11-2 to TRBJ2-7; a weak D match, TRBD2 (6 bases). The material sequenced was peripheral blood, taken on day 0 of AZD1222 vaccination. In DNA, the CDR3 is TGTGCCAGCAGCCCAATCGGGAGACGGCTGGGCGAGCAGTACTTC. Residues: CASSPIGRRLGEQYF. Based on the CDR3 plus reference TRBV11-2 and TRBJ2-7, the full variable domain is EAGVAQSPRYKIIEKRQSVAFWCNPISGHATLYWYQQILGQGPKLLIQFQNNGVVDDSQLPKDRFSAERLKGVDSTLKIQPAKLEDSAVYLCASSPIGRRLGEQYFGPGTRLTVT.